The 8 T cell receptor beta chains listed next were all sequenced from one sample in a study of T-cell memory formation after mild COVID-19. TCRdb reprocessed the 5' RACE reads via MiXCR and lists one record per CDR3 protein. The sample comprises roughly 130,000 distinct CDR3 sequences, approximately 6.3% of which are singletons, and approximately 2% rests with the top ten. Sequenced material: PBMCs or a T cell subset sorted from them (not recorded which). The receptors were gathered from an adult woman who had mild COVID-19 (a few samples of this study predate the infection). Cell type and time point are not known.

The rearrangement links TRBV29-1 to TRBJ2-1, with TRBD1 identical over 8 bases. The CDR3 runs to 12 residues. CDR1 and CDR2 from the germline V gene are SQVTM and ANQGSEA. J lost 8 bases, V lost 7 bases, and 7 bases had no gene match. The CDR3 coding sequence is TGCAGCGGCCACAGGGGGGTGGATGAGCAGTTCTTC. This gives the protein CSGHRGVDEQFF.

This clonotype was detected ten times or more. V and J are TRBV20-1 and TRBJ1-1, with 8 bases aligning to TRBD1. The germline V gene encodes CDR1 DFQATT and CDR2 SNEGSKA (reference sequence). The V and J ends lost 0 bases and 6 bases, in that order; junction bases with no gene match: 12. There are 16 residues in the CDR3. The chain's CDR3 is CSARDLSRGLRPEAFF. DNA of the CDR3: TGCAGTGCTAGAGATCTTTCCAGGGGGCTGAGGCCTGAAGCTTTCTTT.

CDR3 residues: CASSPGLISYNEQFF. The CDR3 DNA reads as TGCGCCAGCAGCCCAGGACTTATCTCCTACAATGAGCAGTTCTTC. The J gene is TRBJ2-1, the V gene TRBV5-1, with D maybe TRBD2 (5 bases). CDR3 length: 15 amino acids. The V and J ends lost 4 bases and 0 bases respectively, with 11 bases between them. Per the germline V gene, CDR1 is SGHRS and CDR2 is YFSETQ.

This clonotype was seen only a few times. The chain employs TRBV3-1 and TRBJ2-7; 10 positions agree with TRBD1. Germline-derived CDR1 and CDR2 are LGHDT and YNNKEL (reference sequence). The CDR3 loop spans 17 amino acids. The J segment lost 1 base and the V segment lost 2 bases, leaving 8 bases of the junction unmatched. CDR3 sequence (DNA): TGTGCCAGCAGCCAAACAATCGGGACAGGGGTTTCCTACGAGCAGTACTTC. This encodes CASSQTIGTGVSYEQYF.

The chain employs TRBV7-2 and TRBJ2-1; 7 nucleotides line up with TRBD1. J lost 5 bases, V lost 6 bases, and 7 bases had no gene match. Germline CDR1 SGHTA, CDR2 FQGNSA. There are 14 residues in the CDR3. The CDR3 DNA reads as TGTGCCAGCAGTTATGGACAGGAGAACAATGAGCAGTTCTTC. Protein sequence: CASSYGQENNEQFF.

This clonotype was found a few times. This rearrangement joins TRBV7-9 to TRBJ1-2, with 8 bases lining up with TRBD1. The CDR3 is 13 amino acids. V lost 5 bases, J lost 2 bases, and 1 base stayed unmatched. Germline V gene data show CDR1 as SEHNR and CDR2 as FQNEAQ (reference sequence). CDR3 DNA sequence: TGTGCCAGCAGCACAGGGGGGAACTATGGCTACACCTTC. It yields the protein CASSTGGNYGYTF.

This clonotype was seen only a few times. The gene calls are TRBV24-1 and TRBJ1-2; TRBD1 aligns across 8 bases. The germline gives CDR1 KGHDR, CDR2 SFDVKD. Trimming cost V 2 bases and J 7 bases; bases outside gene matches: 2. The CDR3 has 13 residues. CDR3 nucleotides: TGTGCCACCAGTGATTCCGGGACAGGTGGCTACACCTTC. Its protein is CATSDSGTGGYTF.

This clonotype has only a few counts. This sequence joins TRBV18 and TRBJ2-3; D is unresolved. Germline loops: CDR1 KGHSH, CDR2 LQKENI. The CDR3 has 13 amino acids. The V and J ends lost 5 bases and 0 bases respectively, with 6 bases between them. CDR3 residues: CASSETSTDTQYF. In DNA form, the CDR3 reads TGTGCCAGCTCAGAGACAAGCACAGATACGCAGTATTTT.